This TCR beta chain is from a study of early T cells in non-severe SARS-CoV-2 infection. Germline CDR1 and CDR2: ENHRY and SYGVKD. Trimming left V 10 bases short and J 6 bases short, with 10 bases between. CDR3 length equals 11 residues. TCRdb itself ran the 5' RACE reads through MiXCR, one entry per CDR3 protein. Counted here are 50,000 to 65,000 distinct CDR3 sequences, over 20% occurring once; the ten biggest clones make up about 15%. This clonotype was detected only a few times. The chain has TRBV10-3 and TRBJ2-1, with D possibly TRBD2 on 5 matching bases. This sequence was found in an adult who was a healthcare worker with PCR-confirmed SARS-CoV-2 infection or an uninfected control (not recorded which). Sequenced here: whole blood, sampled at baseline. The CDR3: CATGVTNEQFF. The CDR3 nucleotides are TGTGCCACCGGGGTCACCAATGAGCAGTTCTTC.